This TCR beta chain was documented in a study of T cell responses to AZD1222 COVID-19 vaccine. The CDR3 sequence is 14 residues long. V lost 4 bases and J lost 6; bases outside the gene matches: 9. Germline lookup yields CDR1 SGHNT and CDR2 YYREEE (reference sequence). Study-level findings and limits: Clonal diversity may have been underestimated in mostly white British donors. At study baseline, merely about 6 AZD1222 recipients were seropositive.

Regarding this clone: Its antigen is as yet unknown.

The method was immunoSEQ multiplex PCR; TCRdb's version includes in-frame clones alone and lacks a portion of them. The profile shows 150,000 to 200,000 clones, 87% of them singletons. The TCR originated in an adult in good health. The rearrangement links TRBV5-4 to TRBJ2-7, with 8 positions matching TRBD2. The source was peripheral blood, collected on day 0 of AZD1222 vaccination. The CDR3 bases are TGTGCCAGCAGCAGTCGGGAGGGGGTATTCGAGCAGTACTTC. Encoded protein: CASSSREGVFEQYF.